A selection of T cell receptor beta chains follows, all from one sample in a study of cytomegalovirus exposure and HLA in healthy donors. This table comes from immunoSEQ multiplex PCR, and its TCRdb copy is limited to in-frame clones, with some not included. The sample yields under 400,000 clones, approximately 86% seen once. The source material was PBMCs. Every receptor here comes from a man aged 25 to 40 in good health and CMV-seronegative. Both conserved end residues are part of each CDR3. Fields, in order: J gene, D gene, V gene, clone size, CDR3 DNA, CDR3 protein. The D gene is left open where the match is weak. Clone size is shown for a subset of rows, as once, few, many or a class of expanded clone.

TRBJ2-7,TRBD2,TRBV5-4,-,TGTGCCAGCAGGTTTTCCCCTTTAGTAGCGGGGGGCTCCTACGAGCAGTACTTC,CASRFSPLVAGGSYEQYF
TRBJ2-2,TRBD2,TRBV7-2,-,TGTGCCAGCAGCCCCACGGGGGGCGGGGAGCTGTTTTTT,CASSPTGGGELFF
TRBJ2-3,-,TRBV27,-,TGTGCCAGCAGTGCGTCCTTGGCAGATACGCAGTATTTT,CASSASLADTQYF
TRBJ2-3,TRBD2,TRBV11-3,-,TGTGCCAGCAGCTTAGGGGGGGGTTTGAGCACAGATACGCAGTATTTT,CASSLGGGLSTDTQYF
TRBJ1-1,-,TRBV30,-,TGTGCCTGGAGTCCGGGAGTCAACACTGAAGCTTTCTTT,CAWSPGVNTEAFF
TRBJ2-3,TRBD2,TRBV6-4,few,TGTGCCAGCAGTGAGAGGACTAGCGGCACAGATACGCAGTATTTT,CASSERTSGTDTQYF
TRBJ2-3,-,TRBV10-1,-,TGCGCCAGCAGAAAAGGGGGAAGCACAGATACGCAGTATTTT,CASRKGGSTDTQYF
TRBJ2-3,TRBD2,TRBV5-4,-,TGTGCCAGCAGCTTCGCGGGGGCAGATACGCAGTATTTT,CASSFAGADTQYF
TRBJ1-5,-,TRBV19,-,TGTGCCAGTAGTACTCAGGGGAGCTATAGCAATCAGCCCCAGCATTTT,CASSTQGSYSNQPQHF
TRBJ2-3,-,TRBV9,-,TGTGCCAGCAGCGCCTACCGGCAGGGGCGGTCTTATTTT,CASSAYRQGRSYF
TRBJ1-1,-,TRBV4-3,-,TGCGCCAGCAGCCAAGTAGAGGGGAGGAGCGAAGCTTTCTTT,CASSQVEGRSEAFF
TRBJ2-5,-,TRBV19,-,TGTGCCAGTAGTATTAAGACAGCTAAACAAGAGACCCAGTACTTC,CASSIKTAKQETQYF
TRBJ1-1,-,TRBV9,-,TGTGCCAGCGGGTTGATTCCCCGGGTGAACACTGAAGCTTTCTTT,CASGLIPRVNTEAFF
TRBJ1-5,-,TRBV6-1,-,TGTGCCAGCAGTGGGGGGGGAAGTAGCAATCAGCCCCAGCATTTT,CASSGGGSSNQPQHF
TRBJ2-7,TRBD1,TRBV6-1,-,TGTGCCAGCAGTAATAGACAGGGTGGCCCCTACGAGCAGTACTTC,CASSNRQGGPYEQYF
TRBJ2-7,-,TRBV5-1,-,TGCGCCAGCAGCTTGTCGGCAGGGGCACCCTACGAGCAGTACTTC,CASSLSAGAPYEQYF
TRBJ2-7,TRBD1,TRBV4-1,-,TGCGCCAGCAGCCAACCGGGACAGGGGAGGTACGAGCAGTACTTC,CASSQPGQGRYEQYF
TRBJ2-1,-,TRBV10-3,-,TGTGCCATCAGTGAGGAGGGAGGGGGGGCCTTTTTTGAGCAGTTCTTC,CAISEEGGGAFFEQFF
TRBJ2-1,-,TRBV7-2,-,TGTGCCAGCAGCTTAGTGGCTAGTGCTGAGCAGTTCTTC,CASSLVASAEQFF
TRBJ1-2,TRBD1,TRBV9,-,TGTGCCAGCAGCCACAACCGGGACAGGGTTGCTGGCTACACCTTC,CASSHNRDRVAGYTF
TRBJ1-5,-,TRBV7-5,-,TGTGTCAGAAGCTCCAGGGGGGAGATTCTTCAGCCCCAGCATTTT,CVRSSRGEILQPQHF
TRBJ2-1,TRBD2,TRBV11-3,-,TGTGCCAGCAGCATTAGCGGGGGGTGGGATGAGCAGTTCTTC,CASSISGGWDEQFF
TRBJ2-6,-,TRBV25-1,-,TGTGCCAGCAGTGAAACTTCTGGGGCCAACGTCCTGACTTTC,CASSETSGANVLTF
TRBJ1-2,-,TRBV4-1,-,TGCGCCAGCAGCCAAGAAATGGGCACTAACTATGGCTACACCTTC,CASSQEMGTNYGYTF
TRBJ2-2,-,TRBV7-8,-,TGTGCCAGCAGCTACTGGACATCCCCCGGGGAGCTGTTTTTT,CASSYWTSPGELFF
TRBJ1-2,TRBD1,TRBV6-6,-,TGTGCCAGCAGTTCCTCCAGGGGGGAAGGCTACACCTTC,CASSSSRGEGYTF
TRBJ1-2,-,TRBV5-4,few,TGTGCCAGCAGCTTAGCGGCTGGGGGCGGTTATGGCTACACCTTC,CASSLAAGGGYGYTF
TRBJ2-1,-,TRBV19,once,TGTGCCAGTAGTATGGATCAGGGAACCTACAATGAGCAGTTCTTC,CASSMDQGTYNEQFF
TRBJ2-1,-,TRBV7-9,once,TGTGCCAGCAGCTTAAACCCCCAGTCCAATGAGCAGTTCTTC,CASSLNPQSNEQFF
TRBJ2-5,-,TRBV4-3,-,TGCGCCAGCAGCCAGTTGGACGGGGGTCGAGAGACCCAGTACTTC,CASSQLDGGRETQYF
TRBJ1-3,-,TRBV4-3,-,TGCGCCAGCAGCCAAGATGGAGGGTTTGGAAACACCATATATTTT,CASSQDGGFGNTIYF
TRBJ2-2,TRBD1,TRBV7-9,-,TGTGCCAGCAGCTCACCGGGACAGGGGCCCGACGCGAACACCGGGGAGCTGTTTTTT,CASSSPGQGPDANTGELFF
TRBJ1-4,-,TRBV7-6,-,TGTGCCAGCAGCTTAGGAGGTGGGGGGGAAAAACTGTTTTTT,CASSLGGGGEKLFF
TRBJ1-2,-,TRBV19,-,TGTGCCAGTAGTCCAACAGGTGCCTATGGCTACACCTTC,CASSPTGAYGYTF
TRBJ2-7,-,TRBV27,-,TGTGCCAGCAGCCGGGACATTGAGTACTACGAGCAGTACTTC,CASSRDIEYYEQYF
TRBJ2-5,TRBD2,TRBV7-2,-,TGTGCCAGCAGCCAGGCCGGCGGGGGATTAGAGACCCAGTACTTC,CASSQAGGGLETQYF
TRBJ2-7,TRBD1,TRBV11-2,-,TGTGCCAGCAGCTTAGGATACCTGGGACAGGGCTACGAGCAGTACTTC,CASSLGYLGQGYEQYF
TRBJ1-5,TRBD1,TRBV19,-,TGTGCCAGTAGTATAGATTGGACAGGACGTAGCAATCAGCCCCAGCATTTT,CASSIDWTGRSNQPQHF
TRBJ1-1,-,TRBV4-1,-,TGCGCCAGCAGCCCCCTAGGAGGATTGAACACTGAAGCTTTCTTT,CASSPLGGLNTEAFF
TRBJ2-5,-,TRBV5-1,-,TGCGCCAGCAGCCTATCACAGAGCCGGGAGACCCAGTACTTC,CASSLSQSRETQYF
TRBJ2-7,TRBD1,TRBV9,-,TGTGCCAGCAGCCCAGCCGCCGACAGGGCCTACGAGCAGTACTTC,CASSPAADRAYEQYF
TRBJ2-5,TRBD1,TRBV5-1,-,TGCGCCAGCAGCCACCCGGGACAGACGCTAGAGTGGACCCAGTACTTC,CASSHPGQTLEWTQYF
TRBJ2-2,-,TRBV4-3,-,TGCGCCAGCAGTTTCAACGGGGAGCTGTTTTTT,CASSFNGELFF
TRBJ1-2,-,TRBV5-6,-,TGTGCCAGCAGCTTGGCAGGGGACCTTAACTATGGCTACACCTTC,CASSLAGDLNYGYTF
TRBJ1-1,-,TRBV27,-,TGTGCCAGCAGTGTAGGGGGTGTGGGCACTGAAGCTTTCTTT,CASSVGGVGTEAFF
TRBJ2-1,-,TRBV7-9,-,TGTGCCAGCAGCTTACGAGGATGGGATGAGCAGTTCTTC,CASSLRGWDEQFF
TRBJ2-3,TRBD2,TRBV6-6,-,TGTGCCAGCAGTATAGCGGGGGGCACAGATACGCAGTATTTT,CASSIAGGTDTQYF
TRBJ2-2,TRBD1,TRBV9,-,TGTGCCAGCAGCCCCCGGGCAGGGGGCGGTGGCACCGGGGAGCTGTTTTTT,CASSPRAGGGGTGELFF
TRBJ2-3,-,TRBV7-2,-,TGTGCCAGCAGTCAGAAATCCACCCTTCTTTCAGATACGCAGTATTTT,CASSQKSTLLSDTQYF
TRBJ2-7,-,TRBV6-1,-,TGTGCCAGCAGTGACTTCTACGAGCAGTACTTC,CASSDFYEQYF
TRBJ1-3,TRBD1,TRBV29-1,-,TGCAGCGTTGATGGGACAGACGGAAACACCATATATTTT,CSVDGTDGNTIYF